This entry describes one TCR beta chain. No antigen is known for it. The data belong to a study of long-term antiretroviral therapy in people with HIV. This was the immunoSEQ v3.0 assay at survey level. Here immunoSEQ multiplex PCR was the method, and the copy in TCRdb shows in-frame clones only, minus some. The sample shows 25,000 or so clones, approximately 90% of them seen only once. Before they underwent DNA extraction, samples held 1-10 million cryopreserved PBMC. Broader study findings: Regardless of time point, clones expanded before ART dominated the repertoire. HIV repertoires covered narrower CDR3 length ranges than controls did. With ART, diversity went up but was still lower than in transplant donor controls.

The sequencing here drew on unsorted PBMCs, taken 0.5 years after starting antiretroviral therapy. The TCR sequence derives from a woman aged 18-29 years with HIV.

The CDR3 loop is CASSGPRGASGKAGELFF. CDR3 sequence (DNA): TGTGCCAGCAGCGGACCCCGTGGGGCTAGCGGGAAGGCCGGGGAGCTGTTTTTT. The chain has TRBV9 and TRBJ2-2, with 9 bases identical to TRBD2. The germline CDR1 and CDR2 sequences are SGDLS and YYNGEE. Unmatched junction bases numbered 15, after V lost 3 bases and J lost 6 bases. The CDR3 is 18 amino acids.